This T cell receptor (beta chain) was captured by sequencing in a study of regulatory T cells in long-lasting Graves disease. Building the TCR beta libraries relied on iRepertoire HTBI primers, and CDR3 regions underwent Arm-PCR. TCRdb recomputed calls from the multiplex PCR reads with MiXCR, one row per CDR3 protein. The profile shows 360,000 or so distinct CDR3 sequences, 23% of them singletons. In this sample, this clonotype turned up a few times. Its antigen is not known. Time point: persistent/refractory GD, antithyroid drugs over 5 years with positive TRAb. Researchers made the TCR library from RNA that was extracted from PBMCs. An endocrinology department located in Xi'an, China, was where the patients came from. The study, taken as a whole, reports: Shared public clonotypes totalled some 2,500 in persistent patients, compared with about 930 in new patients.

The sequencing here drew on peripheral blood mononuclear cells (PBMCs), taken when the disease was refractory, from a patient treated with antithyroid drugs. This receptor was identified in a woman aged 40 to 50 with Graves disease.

DNA for the CDR3: TGTGCCAGCAGAGACAGGGGAAACACCATATATTTT. Amino acid sequence: CASRDRGNTIYF. The rearrangement joins TRBV3-1 to TRBJ1-3; D perhaps matches TRBD1 (6 bases). This CDR3 is 12 amino acids long. Germline V gene lookup returns CDR1 LGHDT and CDR2 YNNKEL (reference sequence). V gave up 6 bases and J gave up 4 bases, with 7 bases separating them. Together with reference TRBV3-1 and TRBJ1-3, the CDR3 gives the full variable domain: DTAVSQTPKYLVTQMGNDKSIKCEQNLGHDTMYWYKQDSKKFLKIMFSYNNKELIINETVPNRFSPKSPDKAHLNLHINSLELGDSAVYFCASRDRGNTIYFGEGSWLTVV.